The rows below give T cell receptor beta chains drawn from one sample of a study of yellow fever vaccine responses in identical twins. TCRdb recomputed calls from the RT-PCR reads with MiXCR, one row per CDR3 protein. The sample includes about 3,800 distinct CDR3 sequences, roughly 90% of them seen just once. Here the sequenced sample was T cells from blood (PBMCs), unsorted or a sorted subset (not recorded which), taken before or after yellow fever vaccination (not recorded which). The receptors here all came from a woman aged 18-29 years who received the yellow fever vaccine. CDR3s include the opening cysteine and the closing phenylalanine or tryptophan. Fields, in order: clone size, J gene, V gene, D gene, CDR3 protein, CDR3 DNA. A D gene is named only where the DNA matches it firmly. For some rows the clone size is stated as once, few or many, or as a class when expanded; others skip it.

>once|TRBJ1-2|TRBV29-1|.
CSVDSSDYGYTF
TGCAGCGTTGATTCCAGTGACTATGGCTACACCTTC
>.|TRBJ2-3|TRBV2|.
CASILSGGTDTQYF
TGTGCCAGCATTTTGAGCGGTGGCACAGATACGCAGTATTTT
>.|TRBJ2-7|TRBV15|TRBD1
CATSASDRGARYF
TGTGCCACCAGCGCGTCAGACAGGGGCGCTCGGTACTTC
>.|TRBJ2-7|TRBV6-1|.
CASSIRDVAYEQYF
TGTGCCAGCAGTATACGGGACGTTGCCTACGAGCAGTACTTC
>.|TRBJ2-7|TRBV6-1|TRBD1
CASSRGTGPYEQYF
TGTGCCAGCAGTCGGGGGACAGGACCTTACGAGCAGTACTTC
>.|TRBJ2-2|TRBV10-1|TRBD2
CASSGPGLAGTGELFF
TGCGCCAGCAGTGGCCCCGGACTAGCGGGCACCGGGGAGCTGTTTTTT
>.|TRBJ2-5|TRBV5-1|.
CASSTAPYQETQYF
TGCGCCAGCAGCACGGCGCCGTACCAAGAGACCCAGTACTTC
>.|TRBJ2-3|TRBV5-6|.
CASSLLSQDTDTQYF
TGTGCCAGCAGCTTGCTTTCCCAGGACACAGATACGCAGTATTTT
>.|TRBJ2-1|TRBV11-2|TRBD2
CASSFPLAGSEQFF
TGTGCCAGCAGCTTCCCCTTAGCGGGTAGTGAGCAGTTCTTC
>.|TRBJ2-3|TRBV7-2|TRBD1
CASRSTGGTQYF
TGTGCCAGCAGGTCAACAGGGGGAACGCAGTATTTT
>.|TRBJ2-3|TRBV15|.
CATSRDSRHRDTQYF
TGTGCCACCAGCAGAGATTCCCGGCACCGAGATACGCAGTATTTT
>few|TRBJ2-1|TRBV11-3|TRBD2
CASSVPSGRAHEQFF
TGTGCCAGCAGCGTACCTAGCGGGAGGGCGCATGAGCAGTTCTTC
>.|TRBJ2-2|TRBV4-2|TRBD2
CASSQETSGVTGELFF
TGTGCCAGCAGCCAAGAGACTAGCGGGGTGACCGGGGAGCTGTTTTTT
>.|TRBJ2-6|TRBV28|TRBD1
CASSLHQGQGAGANVLTF
TGTGCCAGCAGTCTACACCAGGGACAGGGGGCTGGGGCCAACGTCCTGACTTTC
>few|TRBJ2-7|TRBV6-5|TRBD1
CASSSPGTGSEQYF
TGTGCCAGCAGTTCGCCGGGGACAGGGTCCGAGCAGTACTTC
>.|TRBJ2-7|TRBV5-6|TRBD2
CASSYGLAGAAFSYEQYF
TGTGCCAGCAGCTATGGACTAGCGGGAGCCGCTTTCTCCTACGAGCAGTACTTC
>.|TRBJ1-4|TRBV7-9|.
CASSLWGFDEKLFF
TGTGCCAGCAGCTTATGGGGTTTTGATGAAAAACTGTTTTTT
>once|TRBJ2-5|TRBV9|.
CASSPRPGSQETQYF
TGTGCCAGCAGCCCACGCCCGGGGTCCCAAGAGACCCAGTACTTC
>.|TRBJ1-4|TRBV29-1|.
CSVRPVNGGGLFF
TGCAGCGTTAGACCGGTGAATGGCGGGGGACTGTTTTTT
>.|TRBJ2-7|TRBV6-1|.
CASLLRGGAYEQYF
TGTGCCAGCTTGCTCCGGGGCGGAGCCTACGAGCAGTACTTC
>.|TRBJ2-1|TRBV27|TRBD2
CASSLFPSGSRYEQFF
TGTGCCAGCAGTTTATTTCCTAGCGGGAGTCGCTATGAGCAGTTCTTC
>.|TRBJ2-3|TRBV29-1|TRBD2
CSVEGSGASDTQYF
TGCAGCGTTGAGGGTAGCGGGGCCTCAGATACGCAGTATTTT
>once|TRBJ2-7|TRBV28|.
CASRGTLKLYEQYF
TGTGCCAGCAGGGGTACCTTAAAACTTTACGAGCAGTACTTC
>.|TRBJ2-1|TRBV7-6|TRBD2
CASSYSSGSAFGQFF
TGTGCCAGCAGCTACTCTAGCGGGTCGGCATTTGGGCAGTTCTTC
>.|TRBJ1-2|TRBV14|.
CASFDTNYGYTF
TGTGCCAGCTTTGACACCAACTATGGCTACACCTTC
>.|TRBJ1-1|TRBV13|TRBD1
CASRGQGNTEAFF
TGTGCCAGCAGGGGACAGGGTAACACTGAAGCTTTCTTT
>.|TRBJ2-5|TRBV20-1|.
CSARGGLETQYF
TGCAGTGCCCGTGGCGGATTAGAGACCCAGTACTTC
>.|TRBJ2-7|TRBV4-3|.
CASSQDRVADYEQYF
TGCGCCAGCAGCCAAGATCGGGTAGCGGACTACGAGCAGTACTTC
>.|TRBJ2-5|TRBV18|.
CASSPLGAETQYF
TGTGCCAGCTCACCACTGGGGGCCGAGACCCAGTACTTC
>.|TRBJ1-4|TRBV4-3|TRBD1
CASSQEDRGNEKLFF
TGCGCCAGCAGCCAAGAAGACAGGGGGAATGAAAAACTGTTTTTT
>.|TRBJ2-1|TRBV14|.
CASSQETHYNEQFF
TGTGCCAGCAGCCAAGAGACTCATTACAATGAGCAGTTCTTC
>.|TRBJ2-1|TRBV2|.
CASSARASDYNEQFF
TGTGCCAGCAGTGCACGGGCGTCTGACTACAATGAGCAGTTCTTC
>.|TRBJ1-2|TRBV7-9|TRBD1
CASSSGQPIYGYTF
TGTGCCAGCAGCTCGGGACAGCCGATCTATGGCTACACCTTC
>.|TRBJ2-4|TRBV29-1|.
CSVEDLSGDKNIQYF
TGCAGCGTTGAAGATCTATCAGGGGACAAAAACATTCAGTACTTC
>.|TRBJ1-1|TRBV6-5|.
CASSLAGPMPEAFF
TGTGCCAGCAGTTTAGCAGGGCCAATGCCTGAAGCTTTCTTT
>.|TRBJ2-7|TRBV7-4|TRBD2
CASSSPLAGVFYEQYF
TGTGCCAGCAGCTCTCCCCTAGCGGGAGTGTTTTACGAGCAGTACTTC
>.|TRBJ2-5|TRBV29-1|.
CSVGDYPGRVNSIETQYF
TGCAGCGTTGGGGATTACCCGGGCCGTGTGAATAGTATTGAGACCCAGTACTTC
>.|TRBJ2-3|TRBV11-1|.
CASSPRLEGTDTQYF
TGTGCCAGCAGCCCGAGACTAGAGGGCACAGATACGCAGTATTTT
>few|TRBJ2-1|TRBV7-6|.
CASSSDSYNEQFF
TGTGCCAGCAGCTCGGACTCCTACAATGAGCAGTTCTTC
>.|TRBJ2-7|TRBV12-3/TRBV12-4|TRBD2
CASSLAGASYEQYF
TGTGCCAGCAGTCTAGCGGGAGCTTCCTACGAGCAGTACTTC
>.|TRBJ2-3|TRBV7-3|.
CASSAAWPDTQYF
TGTGCCAGCAGCGCCGCGTGGCCAGATACGCAGTATTTT
>.|TRBJ2-7|TRBV29-1|TRBD1
CSGRDSPYEQYF
TGCAGCGGCCGGGACAGTCCCTACGAGCAGTACTTC
>.|TRBJ2-7|TRBV4-3|.
CASSQDTPGAYEQYF
TGCGCCAGCAGCCAAGATACCCCAGGGGCCTACGAGCAGTACTTC
>.|TRBJ2-2|TRBV11-1|.
CASSLPGSDTGELFF
TGTGCCAGCAGCTTACCGGGCTCGGACACCGGGGAGCTGTTTTTT
>.|TRBJ2-7|TRBV2|.
CASSEEGRGHEQYF
TGTGCCAGCAGTGAAGAGGGGAGGGGGCACGAGCAGTACTTC
>.|TRBJ2-5|TRBV24-1|.
CATSGAGSQETQYF
TGTGCCACCAGTGGGGCAGGTTCGCAAGAGACCCAGTACTTC
>.|TRBJ2-2|TRBV21-1|.
CASRIYQSGSDTGELFF
TGTGCCAGCAGAATCTACCAGTCGGGGTCGGACACCGGGGAGCTGTTTTTT
>.|TRBJ2-1|TRBV5-6|TRBD2
CASSSGTNPLNEQFF
TGTGCCAGCAGCTCCGGGACTAACCCATTGAATGAGCAGTTCTTC
>.|TRBJ2-2|TRBV15|TRBD2
CATRAGAESGELFF
TGTGCCACAAGAGCGGGGGCGGAGTCCGGGGAGCTGTTTTTT
>.|TRBJ2-5|TRBV29-1|.
CSVETNSETQYF
TGCAGCGTCGAGACGAATTCGGAGACCCAGTACTTC
>.|TRBJ1-2|TRBV2|.
CASSSTVANYGYTF
TGTGCCAGCAGTTCTACAGTAGCTAACTATGGCTACACCTTC
>.|TRBJ2-1|TRBV15|.
CATSRARTYNEQFF
TGTGCCACCAGCAGAGCGAGGACCTACAATGAGCAGTTCTTC